One and the same sample provided the 24 T cell receptor beta chains below, sequenced in a study of blood T cell repertoires in COVID-19. Produced via immunoSEQ multiplex PCR; TCRdb's table is partial and in-frame only. This table holds about 200,000 clones, roughly 90% found once. The sequenced material came from PBMCs or T cells enriched from blood (not recorded which). The origin of the receptors is a woman aged 25 to 39 who had been exposed to COVID-19.

The CDR3 DNA reads as TGTGCCAGCAGTGAATGGGAGGAAGGAACCGGGGCCAACGTCCTGACTTTC. Translation: CASSEWEEGTGANVLTF. The gene calls are TRBV2 and TRBJ2-6, with a weak D call TRBD2 (6 bases). This CDR3 is built from 17 residues. V shed 2 bases and J shed 4 bases, with 15 bases lying between them. Germline CDR1 and CDR2: SNHLY and FYNNEI.

The rearrangement uses TRBV2 and TRBJ1-1, with 7 bases that match TRBD1. The germline V gene has CDR1 SNHLY and CDR2 FYNNEI. The CDR3 consists of 13 residues. With 5 bases clipped from V and 4 bases from J, the junction kept 4 bases outside the gene matches. The CDR3, as DNA: TGTGCCAGCAGTCGACAGGGAGTCACTGAAGCTTTCTTT. It specifies CASSRQGVTEAFF.

V is TRBV2 and J is TRBJ2-4; D gene ambiguous. The germline gives CDR1 SNHLY, CDR2 FYNNEI. This CDR3 spans 13 amino acids. V lost 1 base and J lost 6, with 7 bases in between. CDR3 DNA sequence: TGTGCCAGCAGTGAAGGGTACAGAAACATTCAGTACTTC. The encoded protein is CASSEGYRNIQYF.

The chain recombines TRBV11-2 with TRBJ2-1, with 8 bases fitting TRBD2. This CDR3 region has 15 residues. J was trimmed by 8 bases and V by 2 bases; bases with no gene match: 8. Germline lookup yields CDR1 SGHAT and CDR2 FQNNGV. The CDR3 here is CASSLNSGALYEQFF. CDR3 nucleotide sequence: TGTGCCAGCAGCTTAAATAGCGGGGCTTTGTATGAGCAGTTCTTC.

This rearrangement joins TRBV24-1 to TRBJ2-7; TRBD1 might be the D (5 bases). The CDR3 extends over 14 amino acids. CDR1 and CDR2 (germline): KGHDR, SFDVKD. Trimming removed 1 base at V and 6 bases at J, with 12 bases between. The CDR3 nucleotides read TGTGCCACCAGTGATTTAAGGACACCCGGCGAGCAGTACTTC. Protein product: CATSDLRTPGEQYF.

V is TRBV19 and J is TRBJ2-7, with D possibly being TRBD1 (6 bases). CDR1 is LNHDA, CDR2 SQIVND, per germline (reference sequence). The germline V and J ends were trimmed by 3 bases and 2 bases, with 14 bases remaining between them. The CDR3 sequence is 15 residues long. DNA of the CDR3: TGTGCCAGTAGTATGAGGGGGACGCAGGCCTACGAGCAGTACTTC. Encoded protein: CASSMRGTQAYEQYF.

Only one count was recorded for this clone. The chain employs TRBV6-5 and TRBJ1-2, with TRBD1 matching 7 bases. With 9 bases clipped from V and 3 bases from J, the junction kept 4 bases outside the gene matches. Germline CDR1 reads MNHEY; CDR2 reads SVGAGI. The CDR3 runs to 12 residues. CDR3 coding DNA: TGTGCCAGTGACAGGGTCTACTATGGCTACACCTTC. Amino acid sequence: CASDRVYYGYTF.

This chain connects TRBV6-5 to TRBJ1-6; D is ambiguous. The CDR3 has 13 residues. Between the trimmed V and J ends, which lost 0 bases and 9 bases, there was a span of 6 bases. Germline values: CDR1 MNHEY, CDR2 SVGAGI. The CDR3 protein is CASSYSVGSPLHF. The CDR3 DNA sequence: TGTGCCAGCAGTTACTCAGTCGGTTCACCCCTCCACTTT.

The chain combines TRBV24-1 with TRBJ1-5; no reliable D call. The germline V and J ends were trimmed by 5 bases and 4 bases, with 14 bases remaining between them. Germline V gives CDR1 KGHDR, CDR2 SFDVKD. The CDR3 contains 15 residues. This chain's CDR3 is CATSGGGLGNQPQHF. The CDR3 DNA sequence: TGTGCCACCAGTGGGGGAGGGCTGGGAAATCAGCCCCAGCATTTT.

V is TRBV19 and J is TRBJ1-4; D possibly corresponds to TRBD1 (5 bases). V was shortened by 10 bases and J by 5 bases, with 11 bases between the two germline ends. The V gene's germline CDR1 is LNHDA and CDR2 SQIVND (reference sequence). The CDR3 has 12 residues. DNA for the CDR3: TGTGCCACCCTGGGGGGAAATGAAAAACTGTTTTTT. It translates to CATLGGNEKLFF.

J is TRBJ2-5 and V is TRBV7-9; TRBD2 might be the D (5 bases). V lost 5 bases and J lost 2, with 12 bases in between. CDR3 length: 14 residues. CDR1 and CDR2 (germline): SEHNR, FQNEAQ (reference sequence). CDR3 nucleotides: TGTGCCAGCAGCGAGATATCGGGGCAAGAGACCCAGTACTTC. This encodes CASSEISGQETQYF.

The V gene is TRBV19, the J gene TRBJ1-4; 7 bases map to TRBD1. CDR3 length: 14 amino acids. The V gene end was trimmed by 6 bases and the J gene end by 8 bases; junction bases not matched to a gene: 9. Germline V lookup: CDR1 LNHDA, CDR2 SQIVND (reference sequence). DNA for the CDR3: TGTGCCAGTAGAATGGGACAGAGCCTAGAAAAACTGTTTTTT. As protein: CASRMGQSLEKLFF.

The rearrangement uses TRBV7-6 and TRBJ2-7, with 8 bases fitting TRBD2. This CDR3 contains 17 residues. The J segment lost 6 bases and the V segment lost 2 bases, leaving 15 bases of the junction unmatched. The germline gives CDR1 SGHVS, CDR2 FNYEAQ. The chain's CDR3 is CASSLNPGGTRSGEQYF. CDR3 sequence (DNA): TGTGCCAGCAGCTTAAACCCTGGAGGGACTAGGAGCGGCGAGCAGTACTTC.

The V call is TRBV4-2, the J call TRBJ1-6; D may be TRBD1 (5 bases). V shed 2 bases and J shed 6 bases, with 11 bases lying between them. The germline gives CDR1 LGHNA, CDR2 YNFKEQ. There are 15 residues in the CDR3. For the CDR3, the DNA is TGTGCCAGCAGCCAAACGATAGGGGCTAATTCACCCCTCCACTTT. Translation: CASSQTIGANSPLHF.

This chain connects TRBV28 to TRBJ1-4; D perhaps matches TRBD1 (6 bases). Germline assignment: CDR1 MDHEN and CDR2 SYDVKM. The CDR3 extends over 16 amino acids. The V gene lost 2 bases and the J gene lost 3 bases, with 13 bases spanning the gap. CDR3: CASSLIQGSANEKLFF. As DNA, the CDR3 is TGTGCCAGCAGTTTAATACAGGGTTCAGCTAATGAAAAACTGTTTTTT.

This rearrangement joins TRBV5-3 to TRBJ2-1; 9 bases are a match to TRBD2. TRBV5-3 is an open reading frame, and its role is uncertain. This CDR3 is 15 amino acids long. V shed 0 bases and J 8 bases; nucleotides not matched to a gene: 6. The CDR3 nucleotides are TGTGCCAGAAGCTTGGGGCTAGCGGGGAGACATGAGCAGTTCTTC. This translates into CARSLGLAGRHEQFF.

This sequence joins TRBV12-5 and TRBJ1-1; TRBD1 aligns across 7 bases. After removal of 6 bases from V and 4 bases from J, the junction contained 5 bases not matched to a gene. CDR1 and CDR2 (germline): LGHNT, FRNRAP. The CDR3 contains 13 residues. The CDR3 loop reads CASGLDRATEAFF. The CDR3 coding sequence is TGTGCTAGTGGACTCGACAGGGCCACTGAAGCTTTCTTT.

The chain carries TRBV24-1 and TRBJ2-2; 7 bases fit TRBD2. CDR1 is KGHDR and CDR2 is SFDVKD in the germline V gene. This CDR3 is built from 15 residues. V shed 9 bases, J shed 2 bases, and the junction held 8 bases outside the gene matches. The CDR3 coding sequence is TGTGCCACCTCGGGGGGACTGCTCAACACCGGGGAGCTGTTTTTT. It specifies CATSGGLLNTGELFF.

The chain uses TRBV14 and TRBJ2-2, with a possible D match to TRBD2 (5 bases). The CDR3 is 15 amino acids. The germline gives CDR1 SGHDN, CDR2 FVKESK. V lost 2 bases, J lost 5 bases, and 12 bases lay in between. CDR3 in amino acids: CASSQNRGRTGELFF. Here the CDR3 DNA reads TGTGCCAGCAGCCAAAATCGGGGTCGAACCGGGGAGCTGTTTTTT.

This sequence joins TRBV5-8 and TRBJ1-2, with 8 bases fitting TRBD1. The junction had 8 bases not matched to a gene; V was cut back by 3 bases and J by 4 bases. CDR3 length: 15 amino acids. Germline CDR1 SGHTS, CDR2 YDEGEE. The CDR3 loop reads CASSSRGTGGYGYTF. CDR3 nucleotide sequence: TGTGCCAGCAGCTCAAGAGGTACAGGGGGCTATGGCTACACCTTC.

This rearrangement joins TRBV5-1 to TRBJ2-7; 9 positions match TRBD1. Germline-derived CDR1 and CDR2 are SGHRS and YFSETQ. The trim removed 4 bases at V and 2 bases at J, leaving 7 bases unmatched. This CDR3 contains 15 residues. The CDR3 loop is CASSTLDRGPYEQYF. The CDR3 nucleotides are TGCGCCAGCAGCACGTTGGACAGGGGACCCTACGAGCAGTACTTC.

CDR3 protein: CASSKSGQRALAKNIQYF. The CDR3 DNA is TGTGCCAGCAGCAAGTCGGGACAGAGGGCCCTAGCCAAAAACATTCAGTACTTC. The chain is built from TRBV21-1 and TRBJ2-4; the table names TRBD1, a call not compared with the DNA. TRBV21-1 constitutes a pseudogene. This CDR3 region has 18 residues.

The V and J genes are TRBV10-1 and TRBJ2-1; 8 bases fit TRBD2. With V trimmed by 4 bases and J by 4 bases, 6 bases remained unmatched. The CDR3 has 15 residues. CDR1 and CDR2 (germline): WNHNN, SYGVQD (reference sequence). This chain's CDR3 is CASSVGTSGYNEQFF. The CDR3 region has the DNA TGCGCCAGCAGTGTAGGAACTAGCGGTTACAATGAGCAGTTCTTC.

The chain employs TRBV5-1 and TRBJ1-1, with 7 bases matching TRBD1. V lost 1 base, J lost 1 base, and 4 bases stayed unmatched. This CDR3 has 15 residues. Germline CDR1 is SGHRS and CDR2 is YFSETQ. The CDR3 spells CASSLQGGPNTEAFF. In DNA form, the CDR3 reads TGCGCCAGCAGCTTGCAGGGGGGCCCGAACACTGAAGCTTTCTTT.